One sample yielded the 9 T cell receptor beta chains listed below, sequenced in a study of blood T cell repertoires in COVID-19. TCRdb's copy holds only in-frame clones and misses some; the assay was immunoSEQ multiplex PCR. The table lists 45,000 to 55,000 clones, roughly 88% of them singletons, with around 3.2% in the top ten. The sample taken for sequencing was peripheral blood. These receptors all come from a human donor in a cohort sampled during active COVID-19.

This rearrangement joins TRBV6-2 or TRBV6-3 to TRBJ2-1; 13 bases line up with TRBD2. Losses at the gene ends were 5 bases for V and 4 bases for J; bases not matched to a gene: 5. The CDR3 is 16 amino acids. Germline lookup yields CDR1 MNHEY and CDR2 SVGEGT. The CDR3 sequence: CASSPLGLAGYNEQFF. The CDR3 bases are TGTGCCAGCAGTCCCTTGGGACTAGCGGGGTACAATGAGCAGTTCTTC.

V is TRBV7-8 and J is TRBJ1-5, with 7 nucleotides matching TRBD1. The CDR3 runs 15 residues. CDR1 and CDR2 from the germline V gene are SGHVS and FQNEAQ. V was pared by 1 base and J by 4 bases, with 4 bases of the junction left unmatched. CDR3 in amino acids: CASSLEYRGNQPQHF. The CDR3 nucleotides read TGTGCCAGCAGCTTAGAGTACAGGGGTAATCAGCCCCAGCATTTT.

The sample holds one count of this clone. The V gene is TRBV5-1, the J gene TRBJ2-6; D gene unclear. Trimming took off 4 bases at V and 3 bases at J, with 5 bases between the two ends. Germline V lookup: CDR1 SGHRS, CDR2 YFSETQ. This CDR3 spans 13 amino acids. CDR3: CASSLSGANVLTF. The CDR3 DNA follows: TGCGCCAGCAGCCTGAGTGGGGCCAACGTCCTGACTTTC.

Written as DNA, the CDR3 is TGTGCCAGCAGTTTATCTCCCTCCGGGACAGTGGCCGGCTACACCTTC. Translating gives CASSLSPSGTVAGYTF. The chain is built from TRBV28 and TRBJ1-2; 7 bases map to TRBD1. This CDR3 contains 16 residues. Germline assignment: CDR1 MDHEN and CDR2 SYDVKM. Trimming at V came to 1 base and at J to 8 bases, leaving 13 bases not matched to a gene.

The chain links TRBV20-1 to TRBJ1-2, with 7 positions matching TRBD1. The length of the CDR3 is 16 residues. In germline, CDR1 is DFQATT, CDR2 SNEGSKA (reference sequence). V lost 3 bases to trimming and J lost 1 base; unmatched junction nucleotides: 11. CDR3 in amino acids: CSASNLRQGGNYGYTF. The CDR3 region has the DNA TGCAGTGCTAGTAATCTCCGACAGGGAGGTAACTATGGCTACACCTTC.

This chain joins TRBV3-1 (or the pseudogene TRBV3-2) and TRBJ2-2; 8 nucleotides align to TRBD2. J was trimmed by 5 bases and V by 4 bases; bases with no gene match: 3. The V gene's germline CDR1 is LGHDT and CDR2 YNNKEL (reference sequence). The CDR3 contains 14 residues. The CDR3 loop is CASSPRGGTGELFF. The CDR3 DNA is TGTGCCAGCAGCCCCCGGGGGGGAACCGGGGAGCTGTTTTTT.

J is TRBJ1-2 and V is TRBV23-1, with TRBD1 as a possible D gene (6 bases). TRBV23-1 is an ORF, and what it does is uncertain. The CDR3 spans 16 residues. V was clipped by 0 bases and J by 0 bases, with 11 bases between them. CDR3 coding DNA: TGCGCCAGCAGTCAATCGGGGGCCGCCCCTAACTATGGCTACACCTTC. This sequence encodes CASSQSGAAPNYGYTF.

In its sample, this clone was seen a few times. The V gene is TRBV5-1, the J gene TRBJ1-3, with TRBD1 identical over 8 bases. The CDR3 totals 16 residues. V gave up 2 bases and J gave up 3 bases; unmatched junction bases: 7. Per the germline V gene, CDR1 is SGHRS and CDR2 is YFSETQ. The CDR3 DNA reads as TGCGCCAGCAGCTTTTCGGCAGGGGGCTTTGGAAACACCATATATTTT. Protein sequence: CASSFSAGGFGNTIYF.

The chain uses TRBV5-1 and TRBJ1-2; D not certain. CDR3 length equals 14 residues. V was trimmed by 0 bases and J by 3 bases, leaving 9 bases between them. Germline CDR1 reads SGHRS; CDR2 reads YFSETQ. This chain's CDR3 is CASSLDPSDYGYTF. DNA of the CDR3: TGCGCCAGCAGCTTGGACCCCTCGGACTATGGCTACACCTTC.